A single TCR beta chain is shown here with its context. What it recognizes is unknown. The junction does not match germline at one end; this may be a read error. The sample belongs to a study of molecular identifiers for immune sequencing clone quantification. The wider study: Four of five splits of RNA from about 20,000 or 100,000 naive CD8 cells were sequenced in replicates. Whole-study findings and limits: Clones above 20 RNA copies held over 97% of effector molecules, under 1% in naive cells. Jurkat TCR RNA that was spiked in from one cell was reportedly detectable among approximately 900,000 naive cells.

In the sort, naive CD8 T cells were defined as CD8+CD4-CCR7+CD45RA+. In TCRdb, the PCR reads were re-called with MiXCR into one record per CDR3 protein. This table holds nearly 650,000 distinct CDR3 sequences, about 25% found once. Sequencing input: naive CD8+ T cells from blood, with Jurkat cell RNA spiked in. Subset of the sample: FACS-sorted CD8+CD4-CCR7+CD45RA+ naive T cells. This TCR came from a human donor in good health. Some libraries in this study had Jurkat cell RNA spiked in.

As DNA, the CDR3 is TGTGCCAGCCATCCAGGGGCAGGGAGAACGGTGGCTGGGGCCAACGTCCTGCCTTTC. It specifies CASHPGAGRTVAGANVLPF. The rearrangement uses TRBV28 and TRBJ2-6, with a tentative D call TRBD1 (6 bases). Germline V lookup: CDR1 MDHEN, CDR2 SYDVKM. This CDR3 is 19 amino acids long.